This TCR beta chain was obtained from a study of Graves' ophthalmopathy and Graves' hyperthyroidism. Per the germline V gene, CDR1 is ENHRY and CDR2 is SYGVKD. Trimming stripped 0 bases from V and 1 base from J, with 7 bases between. The CDR3 sequence is 15 residues long. The authors amplified TCR beta CDR3 regions from RNA transcripts. The first round was an RT-PCR with HTBI primers, and the second round was a multiplex PCR. TCRdb redid the calling of the multiplex PCR reads with MiXCR, one entry per CDR3 protein. This sample has 300,000 to 400,000 distinct CDR3 sequences, with roughly 17% found just once. Other autoimmune disease, uncontrolled infection, pregnancy and lactation led to exclusion.

V is TRBV10-3 and J is TRBJ2-1; unclear D gene. The TCR was taken from an adult man with Graves' ophthalmopathy. Sequencing was carried out using peripheral blood. CDR3: CAISESRASYNEQFF. The CDR3 region has the DNA TGTGCCATCAGTGAGTCAAGGGCATCCTACAATGAGCAGTTCTTC.